This record concerns one TCR beta chain sequence. This record belongs to a study of T cell clones after liver transplantation. The data were produced by immunoSEQ multiplex PCR, yet TCRdb's version contains in-frame clones alone and is incomplete. Of about 75,000 clones in the sample, 84% were seen once. Germline CDR1 reads LGHNA; CDR2 reads YSLEER. This CDR3 has 13 amino acids. V was cut by 3 bases and J by 5 bases, with 11 bases left in between. The origin of this receptor is a human patient who received a liver transplant. The T cells may come from the graft donor. The chain carries TRBV4-3 and TRBJ2-7; possibly TRBD1 or TRBD2 for D (5 bases each). Sequencing was performed on CD4+ T cells from blood, taken about 50 months after liver transplant. The CDR3 spells CASSQQRGDEQYF. The CDR3, as DNA: TGCGCCAGCAGCCAGCAGAGGGGAGACGAGCAGTACTTC.